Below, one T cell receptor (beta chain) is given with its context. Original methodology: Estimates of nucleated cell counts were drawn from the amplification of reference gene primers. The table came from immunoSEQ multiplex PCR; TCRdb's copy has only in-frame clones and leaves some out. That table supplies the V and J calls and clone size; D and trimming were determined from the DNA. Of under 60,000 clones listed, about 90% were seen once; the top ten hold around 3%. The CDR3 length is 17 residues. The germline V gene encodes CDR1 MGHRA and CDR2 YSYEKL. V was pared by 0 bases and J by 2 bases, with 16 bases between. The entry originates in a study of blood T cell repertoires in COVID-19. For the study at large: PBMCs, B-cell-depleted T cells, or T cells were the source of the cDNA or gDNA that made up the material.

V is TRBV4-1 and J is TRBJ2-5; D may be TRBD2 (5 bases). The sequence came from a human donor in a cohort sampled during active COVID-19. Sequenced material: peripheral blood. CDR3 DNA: TGCGCCAGCAGCCAAGACCATCAGTTTTCGGGGCAAGAGACCCAGTACTTC. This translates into CASSQDHQFSGQETQYF.